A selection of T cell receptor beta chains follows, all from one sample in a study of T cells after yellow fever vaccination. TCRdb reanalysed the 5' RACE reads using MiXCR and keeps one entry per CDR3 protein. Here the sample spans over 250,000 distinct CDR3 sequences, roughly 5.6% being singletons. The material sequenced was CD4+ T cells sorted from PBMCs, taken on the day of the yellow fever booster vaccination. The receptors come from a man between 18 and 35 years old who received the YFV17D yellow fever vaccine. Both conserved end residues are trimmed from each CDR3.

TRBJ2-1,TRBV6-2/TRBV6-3,ASRGGVEQF
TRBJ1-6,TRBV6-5,ASSYSFGGELNSPLH
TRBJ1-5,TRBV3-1,ASSQSVSNQPQH
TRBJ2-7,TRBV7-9,ASRELAGPKDYEQY
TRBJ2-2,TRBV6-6,ASSYLAQGAGELF
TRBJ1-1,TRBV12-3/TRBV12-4,ASSNAGIGAF
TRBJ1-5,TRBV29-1,SVGGNRNQPQH
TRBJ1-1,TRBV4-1,ASSQALLLGNTEAF
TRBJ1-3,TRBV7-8,ASSLVYSGNTIY
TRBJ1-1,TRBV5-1,ASSTGPNTEAF
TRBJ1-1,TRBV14,ASSQEWTEAF
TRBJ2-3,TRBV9,ASSVGRGANTDTQY
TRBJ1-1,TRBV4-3,ASSHARGGIDTEAF
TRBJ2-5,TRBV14,ASSRDPQETQY
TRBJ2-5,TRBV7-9,ASGGGQETQY
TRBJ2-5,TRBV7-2,ASSLFSRGQETQY
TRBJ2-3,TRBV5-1,ASSWGHEMGTDTQY
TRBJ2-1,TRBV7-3,ASSPPDYNEQF